This is a list of T cell receptor beta chains from one sample in a study of Graves' ophthalmopathy and Graves' hyperthyroidism. TCRdb recomputed calls from the multiplex PCR reads with MiXCR, one row per CDR3 protein. This sample yields about 740,000 distinct CDR3 sequences, of which 40% are seen a single time; about 40% belongs to the top ten. The specimen sequenced was peripheral blood. These receptors originate from an adult man with Graves' ophthalmopathy. CDR3s include the opening cysteine and the closing phenylalanine or tryptophan. The order of the fields is J gene, clone size, D gene, V gene, CDR3 protein, CDR3 DNA. A D gene is named only where the DNA matches it firmly. The size of a clone is reported for some rows only, either as once, few or many, or as a class for expanded clones.

TRBJ1-5 many - TRBV29-1 CSVRMGHNQPQHF TGCAGCGTAAGAATGGGACACAATCAGCCCCAGCATTTT
TRBJ1-5 - TRBD1 TRBV7-2 CASSFPGGDQPQHF TGTGCCAGCAGCTTCCCAGGGGGCGACCAGCCCCAGCATTTT
TRBJ2-2 many - TRBV7-9 CASSLAAAGTGELFF TGTGCCAGCAGCTTAGCCGCCGCCGGGACCGGGGAGCTGTTTTTT
TRBJ2-6 many - TRBV19 CASSISGPGANVLTF TGTGCCAGTAGTATTTCGGGGCCTGGGGCCAACGTCCTGACTTTC
TRBJ2-7 - - TRBV25-1 CASSLRQEGYEQYF TGTGCCAGCTCCCTGCGACAGGAGGGCTACGAGCAGTACTTC
TRBJ1-5 - - TRBV25-1 CASSFLVRRNQPQHF TGTGCCAGCAGTTTCTTGGTTCGCCGCAATCAGCCCCAGCATTTT
TRBJ2-7 - TRBD1 TRBV10-3 CASSYLRPGQGTIYEQYF TGTGCCAGCAGTTACTTAAGACCGGGACAGGGCACCATCTACGAGCAGTACTTC
TRBJ2-7 - TRBD2 TRBV11-2 CASSSQAGALEQYF TGTGCCAGCAGCTCCCAAGCGGGAGCTCTCGAGCAGTACTTC
TRBJ1-4 - - TRBV2 CASSPGDGNEKLFF TGTGCCAGCTCACCAGGGGACGGTAATGAAAAACTGTTTTTT
TRBJ1-1 - TRBD1 TRBV19 CAWTKDRDYTEAFF TGTGCCTGGACCAAGGACAGGGATTATACTGAAGCTTTCTTT
TRBJ1-3 - - TRBV9 CASSVATASGNTIYF TGTGCCAGCAGCGTAGCGACAGCCTCTGGAAACACCATATATTTT
TRBJ1-4 many - TRBV2 CASGGPLNEKLFF TGTGCCAGCGGGGGACCGCTTAATGAAAAACTGTTTTTT
TRBJ1-2 - - TRBV10-3 CASRDWAGEDGYTF TGTGCCAGCAGGGATTGGGCAGGGGAAGATGGCTACACCTTC
TRBJ1-2 - - TRBV29-1 CSLGGGRYGYTF TGCAGCCTTGGGGGGGGCCGGTATGGCTACACCTTC
TRBJ2-7 - - TRBV11-3 CASSLTGQSGEQYF TGTGCCAGCAGCTTAACAGGGCAAAGTGGCGAGCAGTACTTC
TRBJ2-2 - TRBD1 TRBV7-2 CASSLGTGVSGELFF TGTGCCAGCAGCTTAGGGACAGGGGTTTCCGGGGAGCTGTTTTTT
TRBJ2-7 many TRBD2 TRBV7-9 CASSPGGGMIEQYF TGTGCCAGCAGCCCGGGCGGGGGGATGATCGAGCAGTACTTC
TRBJ1-2 - - TRBV25-1 CASVDGSHGYTF TGTGCCAGCGTTGACGGGTCCCATGGCTACACCTTC
TRBJ1-1 - - TRBV2 CASSARRSREPAFF TGTGCCAGCAGTGCTAGGCGGTCCAGGGAGCCGGCTTTCTTT
TRBJ2-7 - - TRBV20-1 CSAPKSYRGGPYEQYF TGCAGTGCTCCTAAATCCTACAGGGGAGGGCCCTACGAGCAGTACTTC
TRBJ2-7 - TRBD2 TRBV25-1 CASSFSGLVSYEQYF TGTGCCAGCAGTTTTAGCGGACTAGTTTCCTACGAGCAGTACTTC
TRBJ2-7 - TRBD1 TRBV10-3 CASRGRTGPYEQYF TGTGCCAGCAGGGGCAGGACAGGGCCCTACGAGCAGTACTTC
TRBJ2-7 - - TRBV29-1 CSVEKGREQYF TGCAGCGTTGAGAAGGGCCGGGAGCAGTACTTC
TRBJ2-7 many - TRBV7-2 CASSQLFRVEYEQYF TGTGCCAGCAGCCAGCTTTTTCGGGTTGAATACGAGCAGTACTTC
TRBJ1-6 - - TRBV10-3 CASSEGEGLSPLHF TGTGCCAGCAGTGAGGGGGAGGGGCTTTCACCCCTCCACTTT
TRBJ2-5 few TRBD2 TRBV5-6 CASSFVSGGIQETQYF TGTGCCAGCAGCTTCGTCAGCGGGGGGATCCAAGAGACCCAGTACTTC
TRBJ1-2 - - TRBV9 CASSGVGQLSYGYTF TGTGCCAGCAGCGGAGTCGGCCAACTTAGCTATGGCTACACCTTC